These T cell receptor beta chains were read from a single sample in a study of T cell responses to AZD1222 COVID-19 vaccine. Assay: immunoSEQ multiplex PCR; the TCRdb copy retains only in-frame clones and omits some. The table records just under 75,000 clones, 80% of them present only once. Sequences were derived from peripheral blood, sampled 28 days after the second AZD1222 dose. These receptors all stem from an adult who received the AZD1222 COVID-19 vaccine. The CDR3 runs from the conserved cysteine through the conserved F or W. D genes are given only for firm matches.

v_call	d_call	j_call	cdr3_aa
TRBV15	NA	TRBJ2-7	CATSREMSYEQYF
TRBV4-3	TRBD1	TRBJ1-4	CASSQDKTGINEKLFF
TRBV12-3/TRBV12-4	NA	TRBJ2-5	CASSHRVTETQYF
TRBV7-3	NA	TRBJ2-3	CASSKEGGYSTDTQYF
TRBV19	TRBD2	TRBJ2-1	CASSILAVESYNEQFF
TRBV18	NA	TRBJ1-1	CASSPRSGGTEAFF
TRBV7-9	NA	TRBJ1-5	CASSLAGFQPQHF
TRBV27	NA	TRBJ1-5	CASIRDTVYQPQHF
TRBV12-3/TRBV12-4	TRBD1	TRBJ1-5	CASRTGGDQPQHF
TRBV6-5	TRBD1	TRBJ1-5	CASRTGNQPQHF
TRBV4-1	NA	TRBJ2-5	CASSHQDRSQETQYF
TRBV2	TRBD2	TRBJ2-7	CASEPGGTSVEQYF
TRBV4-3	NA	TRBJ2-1	CASSQDGPRASIYNEQFF
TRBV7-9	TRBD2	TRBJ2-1	CASSPRGGSKNEQFF
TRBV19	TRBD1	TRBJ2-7	CASSDRYGTDHYEQYF
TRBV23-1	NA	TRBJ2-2	CPRSRPEGTDYSTGELFF
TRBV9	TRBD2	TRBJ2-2	CASSVDGRDGTGELFF
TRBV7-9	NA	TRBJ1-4	CASSVIVGGLTTNEKLFF
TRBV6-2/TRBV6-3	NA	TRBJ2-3	CASSYQVVTDTQYF
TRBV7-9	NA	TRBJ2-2	CASSFSPNTGELFF
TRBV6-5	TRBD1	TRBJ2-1	CASSRGLGDEQFF
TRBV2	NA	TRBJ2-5	CASTPGAGQETQYF
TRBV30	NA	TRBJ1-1	CAWRGPYTEAFF
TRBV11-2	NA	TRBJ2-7	CASSGRASHYEQYF
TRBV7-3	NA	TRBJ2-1	CASSPRGLDYNEQFF
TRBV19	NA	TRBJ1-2	CATAESGYSYYGYTF
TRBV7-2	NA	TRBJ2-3	CASSLRFGGVPDTQYF
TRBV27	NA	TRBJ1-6	CASREGQSNSPLHF
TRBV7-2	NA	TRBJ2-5	CASSRAGAKETQYF
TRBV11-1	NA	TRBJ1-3	CASSTSFSGNTIYF
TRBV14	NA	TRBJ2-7	CASSQDLNNYEQYF
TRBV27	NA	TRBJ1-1	CASSSWNTEAFF
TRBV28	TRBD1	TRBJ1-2	CASSAWGQGDGLYGYTF
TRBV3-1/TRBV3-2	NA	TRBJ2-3	CASSQGAVDTQYF
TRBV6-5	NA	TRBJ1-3	CASSYSDGNTIYF
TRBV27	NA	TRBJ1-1	CASRLQGGTEAFF
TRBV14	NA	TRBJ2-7	CASSQQGYEQYF
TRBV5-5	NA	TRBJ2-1	CASSFTLHGGAYNEQFF
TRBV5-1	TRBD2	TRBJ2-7	CATRDSPSGAFYEQYF
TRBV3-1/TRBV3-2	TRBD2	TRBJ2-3	CASSLSTLRGASDTQYF
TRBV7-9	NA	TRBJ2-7	CASSLLLGEQYF
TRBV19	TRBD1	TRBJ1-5	CASSIRQGDYSNQPQHF